This is a list of T cell receptor beta chains from one sample in a study of T cell repertoires in breast cancer. TCRdb ran MiXCR on the emulsion pairing reads and lists one entry per CDR3 protein. The sample shows about 40,000 distinct CDR3 sequences, 45% to 55% of them seen only once. The source material was CD8+ T cells. The receptor set was obtained from a pool of human donors with breast cancer or a healthy control (not recorded which). Each CDR3 is given with its conserved first and last residue. The D gene is left open where the match is weak. The listing skips clone size in some rows; elsewhere it reads once, few, many or a size class.

V gene: TRBV18
D gene: -
J gene: TRBJ1-1
clone size: -
CDR3 protein: CASSSTWNTEAFF
CDR3 DNA: TGTGCCAGCTCATCGACTTGGAACACTGAAGCTTTCTTT

V gene: TRBV19
D gene: TRBD1
J gene: TRBJ2-7
clone size: many
CDR3 protein: CATSHRGPFYEQYF
CDR3 DNA: TGTGCCACCAGTCACAGGGGGCCCTTCTACGAGCAGTACTTC

V gene: TRBV11-2
D gene: -
J gene: TRBJ2-7
clone size: -
CDR3 protein: CASSLIPPYEQYF
CDR3 DNA: TGTGCCAGCAGCTTAATTCCCCCCTACGAGCAGTACTTC

V gene: TRBV28
D gene: -
J gene: TRBJ2-7
clone size: -
CDR3 protein: CASSLGAYEQYF
CDR3 DNA: TGTGCCAGCAGTTTAGGGGCCTACGAGCAGTACTTC

V gene: TRBV7-9
D gene: TRBD1
J gene: TRBJ1-2
clone size: -
CDR3 protein: CASSFGQAILQGYTF
CDR3 DNA: TGTGCCAGCAGCTTCGGACAGGCCATACTACAAGGCTACACCTTC

V gene: TRBV7-8
D gene: -
J gene: TRBJ1-6
clone size: once
CDR3 protein: CASSSRMDRNAGDNSPLHF
CDR3 DNA: TGTGCCAGCAGCTCTAGAATGGACCGAAACGCGGGGGATAATTCACCCCTCCACTTT

V gene: TRBV7-9
D gene: -
J gene: TRBJ2-7
clone size: -
CDR3 protein: CASTPTGEYEQYF
CDR3 DNA: TGTGCCAGCACCCCTACTGGTGAATACGAGCAGTACTTC

V gene: TRBV28
D gene: TRBD2
J gene: TRBJ2-1
clone size: -
CDR3 protein: CASIGTSGSGEQFF
CDR3 DNA: TGTGCCAGCATAGGGACTAGCGGGAGCGGTGAGCAGTTCTTC

V gene: TRBV27
D gene: -
J gene: TRBJ2-3
clone size: -
CDR3 protein: CASSPRDSIQGVGDTQYF
CDR3 DNA: TGTGCCAGCAGCCCGCGGGACAGTATACAGGGCGTTGGAGATACGCAGTATTTT

V gene: TRBV2
D gene: -
J gene: TRBJ2-7
clone size: few
CDR3 protein: CASGLSSYEQYF
CDR3 DNA: TGTGCCAGCGGTCTTTCATCCTACGAGCAGTACTTC

V gene: TRBV25-1
D gene: TRBD1
J gene: TRBJ2-1
clone size: many
CDR3 protein: CASSDDRGGKGEQFF
CDR3 DNA: TGTGCCAGCAGTGATGACAGGGGTGGGAAGGGTGAGCAGTTCTTC

V gene: TRBV12-3/TRBV12-4
D gene: TRBD1
J gene: TRBJ1-2
clone size: -
CDR3 protein: CASSRRQGAGGYTF
CDR3 DNA: TGTGCCAGCAGTCGCCGACAGGGGGCGGGTGGCTACACCTTC

V gene: TRBV15
D gene: TRBD2
J gene: TRBJ2-1
clone size: few
CDR3 protein: CATSRRTSGANEQFF
CDR3 DNA: TGTGCCACCAGCAGACGGACTAGCGGAGCCAATGAGCAGTTCTTC

V gene: TRBV20-1
D gene: -
J gene: TRBJ1-5
clone size: -
CDR3 protein: CSARDAGKGRNQPQHF
CDR3 DNA: TGCAGTGCTAGAGATGCGGGGAAGGGTCGCAATCAGCCCCAGCATTTT

V gene: TRBV27
D gene: -
J gene: TRBJ2-7
clone size: -
CDR3 protein: CASSLFDGTGSSYEQYF
CDR3 DNA: TGTGCCAGCAGTTTATTTGACGGAACGGGCTCGTCCTACGAGCAGTACTTC

V gene: TRBV2
D gene: -
J gene: TRBJ1-2
clone size: -
CDR3 protein: CASSAQGQPHRGYTF
CDR3 DNA: TGTGCCAGCAGTGCCCAGGGGCAGCCGCACAGGGGCTACACCTTC

V gene: TRBV12-3/TRBV12-4
D gene: -
J gene: TRBJ2-6
clone size: -
CDR3 protein: CASIRASSGANVLTF
CDR3 DNA: TGTGCCAGCATTCGGGCGAGCTCTGGGGCCAACGTCCTGACTTTC

V gene: TRBV4-2
D gene: -
J gene: TRBJ1-5
clone size: -
CDR3 protein: CASSQESRGAQPQHF
CDR3 DNA: TGTGCCAGCAGCCAAGAAAGTAGGGGAGCTCAGCCCCAGCATTTT

V gene: TRBV6-1
D gene: TRBD2
J gene: TRBJ2-1
clone size: few
CDR3 protein: CASRVAGADEQFF
CDR3 DNA: TGTGCCAGCAGAGTAGCGGGAGCCGATGAGCAGTTCTTC

V gene: TRBV4-2
D gene: TRBD1
J gene: TRBJ2-3
clone size: -
CDR3 protein: CASSQLETTGGTDTQYF
CDR3 DNA: TGTGCCAGCAGCCAACTCGAAACAACAGGGGGGACAGATACGCAGTATTTT

V gene: TRBV2
D gene: -
J gene: TRBJ2-5
clone size: -
CDR3 protein: CASRRRGLYQETQYF
CDR3 DNA: TGTGCCAGCCGGAGGCGGGGTTTGTACCAAGAGACCCAGTACTTC

V gene: TRBV7-2
D gene: TRBD2
J gene: TRBJ2-1
clone size: -
CDR3 protein: CASRLAGVLRNERFF
CDR3 DNA: TGTGCCAGCAGACTAGCGGGGGTCCTACGCAATGAGCGGTTCTTC

V gene: TRBV10-3
D gene: -
J gene: TRBJ2-7
clone size: -
CDR3 protein: CAISSTGQVGEQYF
CDR3 DNA: TGTGCCATCAGCTCGACAGGCCAGGTCGGGGAGCAGTACTTC

V gene: TRBV7-9
D gene: -
J gene: TRBJ1-1
clone size: once
CDR3 protein: CASSFGGHGTEAFF
CDR3 DNA: TGTGCCAGCAGCTTTGGGGGGCACGGCACTGAAGCTTTCTTT

V gene: TRBV6-5
D gene: TRBD1
J gene: TRBJ1-2
clone size: -
CDR3 protein: CASSYGQGEKGYTF
CDR3 DNA: TGTGCCAGCAGTTACGGGCAGGGGGAAAAGGGCTACACCTTC

V gene: TRBV27
D gene: TRBD1
J gene: TRBJ1-1
clone size: -
CDR3 protein: CASRPLPSGTGSDTEAFF
CDR3 DNA: TGTGCCAGCAGACCATTACCTAGCGGGACAGGGAGTGACACTGAAGCTTTCTTT

V gene: TRBV6-5
D gene: -
J gene: TRBJ2-1
clone size: -
CDR3 protein: CASSYSEGGDEQFF
CDR3 DNA: TGTGCCAGCAGTTACTCGGAAGGGGGGGATGAGCAGTTCTTC

V gene: TRBV15
D gene: -
J gene: TRBJ1-1
clone size: -
CDR3 protein: CATSSKLNAEAFF
CDR3 DNA: TGTGCCACCAGCAGTAAGCTGAACGCTGAAGCTTTCTTT

V gene: TRBV7-2
D gene: -
J gene: TRBJ1-1
clone size: -
CDR3 protein: CASRTYNEAFF
CDR3 DNA: TGTGCCAGCAGGACCTACAATGAAGCTTTCTTT

V gene: TRBV19
D gene: -
J gene: TRBJ2-1
clone size: -
CDR3 protein: CASSLDSVFSYNEQFF
CDR3 DNA: TGTGCCAGTAGTTTGGACAGCGTATTCTCCTACAATGAGCAGTTCTTC

V gene: TRBV20-1
D gene: -
J gene: TRBJ1-1
clone size: few
CDR3 protein: CSAREPRGVNTEAFF
CDR3 DNA: TGCAGTGCTAGAGAGCCCCGGGGAGTGAACACTGAAGCTTTCTTT

V gene: TRBV5-1
D gene: -
J gene: TRBJ1-3
clone size: once
CDR3 protein: CASSLGNNRNTIYF
CDR3 DNA: TGCGCCAGCAGCCTGGGAAACAATAGGAACACCATATATTTT

V gene: TRBV28
D gene: -
J gene: TRBJ1-2
clone size: few
CDR3 protein: CASSNPSGTRGYTF
CDR3 DNA: TGTGCCAGCAGTAACCCATCCGGGACTCGAGGCTACACCTTC

V gene: TRBV2
D gene: TRBD1
J gene: TRBJ1-1
clone size: -
CDR3 protein: CASSELGTGYTEASF
CDR3 DNA: TGTGCCAGCAGTGAGTTGGGGACAGGCTACACTGAAGCTTCCTTT

V gene: TRBV28
D gene: -
J gene: TRBJ1-1
clone size: many
CDR3 protein: CASRPPERNTEAFF
CDR3 DNA: TGTGCCAGCAGACCCCCGGAAAGGAACACTGAAGCTTTCTTT

V gene: TRBV20-1
D gene: -
J gene: TRBJ1-1
clone size: -
CDR3 protein: CSARRMDAEAFF
CDR3 DNA: TGCAGTGCTAGAAGGATGGACGCTGAAGCTTTCTTT

V gene: TRBV6-1
D gene: -
J gene: TRBJ1-2
clone size: -
CDR3 protein: CASSEAPESPGYTF
CDR3 DNA: TGTGCCAGCAGTGAAGCCCCGGAGTCACCTGGCTACACCTTC

V gene: TRBV2
D gene: TRBD2
J gene: TRBJ2-7
clone size: -
CDR3 protein: CASSQTSGGYEQYF
CDR3 DNA: TGTGCCAGCAGTCAGACTAGCGGGGGTTACGAGCAGTACTTC

V gene: TRBV6-1
D gene: -
J gene: TRBJ2-5
clone size: -
CDR3 protein: CASMYPETQYF
CDR3 DNA: TGTGCCAGCATGTACCCAGAGACCCAGTACTTC

V gene: TRBV6-2/TRBV6-3
D gene: TRBD1
J gene: TRBJ2-3
clone size: many
CDR3 protein: CASRTGTNTDTQYF
CDR3 DNA: TGTGCCAGCAGGACAGGGACGAACACAGATACGCAGTATTTT

V gene: TRBV4-1
D gene: -
J gene: TRBJ1-3
clone size: -
CDR3 protein: CAGSPKGPSFGNTIYF
CDR3 DNA: TGCGCCGGCAGCCCCAAAGGGCCTTCCTTCGGAAACACCATATATTTT

V gene: TRBV20-1
D gene: TRBD1
J gene: TRBJ1-4
clone size: -
CDR3 protein: CSAQDQDRGIEKLFF
CDR3 DNA: TGCAGTGCTCAAGACCAGGACAGGGGGATTGAAAAACTGTTTTTT

V gene: TRBV6-1
D gene: -
J gene: TRBJ1-5
clone size: -
CDR3 protein: CASSDFGRAQPQHF
CDR3 DNA: TGTGCCAGCAGTGATTTTGGCAGGGCCCAGCCCCAGCATTTT

V gene: TRBV7-6
D gene: -
J gene: TRBJ2-3
clone size: -
CDR3 protein: CAGSPGAGPTDTQYF
CDR3 DNA: TGTGCCGGCAGCCCCGGGGCAGGCCCCACAGATACGCAGTATTTT

V gene: TRBV10-1
D gene: -
J gene: TRBJ2-3
clone size: -
CDR3 protein: CANSERPDTQYF
CDR3 DNA: TGCGCCAACAGTGAACGGCCAGATACGCAGTATTTT

V gene: TRBV20-1
D gene: TRBD1
J gene: TRBJ2-7
clone size: -
CDR3 protein: CSAKQGAPDEQYF
CDR3 DNA: TGCAGTGCTAAACAGGGGGCGCCCGACGAGCAGTACTTC

V gene: TRBV6-1
D gene: -
J gene: TRBJ2-5
clone size: -
CDR3 protein: CANRLNSQETQYF
CDR3 DNA: TGTGCCAACAGACTTAACAGTCAAGAGACCCAGTACTTC

V gene: TRBV20-1
D gene: -
J gene: TRBJ1-1
clone size: many
CDR3 protein: CSANINTEAFF
CDR3 DNA: TGCAGTGCTAACATAAACACTGAAGCTTTCTTT

V gene: TRBV18
D gene: -
J gene: TRBJ2-7
clone size: -
CDR3 protein: CASSPPVVRGSGEQYF
CDR3 DNA: TGTGCCAGCTCACCACCGGTTGTCAGGGGATCTGGCGAGCAGTACTTC

V gene: TRBV2
D gene: -
J gene: TRBJ2-7
clone size: -
CDR3 protein: CASSYDSSSYEQYF
CDR3 DNA: TGTGCCAGCAGTTATGACAGCAGCTCCTACGAGCAGTACTTC

V gene: TRBV2
D gene: -
J gene: TRBJ1-1
clone size: few
CDR3 protein: CASSAPDGHRVRGTEAFF
CDR3 DNA: TGTGCCAGCAGTGCCCCCGATGGGCACAGGGTGAGGGGGACTGAAGCTTTCTTT

V gene: TRBV9
D gene: -
J gene: TRBJ1-5
clone size: few
CDR3 protein: CASSVEGAAQPQHF
CDR3 DNA: TGTGCCAGCAGCGTCGAGGGAGCCGCTCAGCCCCAGCATTTT

V gene: TRBV7-3
D gene: -
J gene: TRBJ2-1
clone size: -
CDR3 protein: CASSADYNEQFF
CDR3 DNA: TGTGCCAGCAGCGCTGACTACAATGAGCAGTTCTTC

V gene: TRBV6-1
D gene: -
J gene: TRBJ1-4
clone size: -
CDR3 protein: CAISAGHVNEKLFF
CDR3 DNA: TGTGCCATCAGTGCGGGACACGTTAATGAGAAACTGTTTTTT

V gene: TRBV5-1
D gene: -
J gene: TRBJ2-3
clone size: -
CDR3 protein: CASSDVPTDTQYF
CDR3 DNA: TGCGCCAGCAGCGATGTGCCCACAGATACGCAGTATTTT

V gene: TRBV7-6
D gene: -
J gene: TRBJ2-7
clone size: -
CDR3 protein: CASSLDQSGKQYF
CDR3 DNA: TGTGCCAGCAGCTTAGATCAATCCGGAAAGCAGTACTTC

V gene: TRBV20-1
D gene: -
J gene: TRBJ1-2
clone size: many
CDR3 protein: CSASSDPYGYTF
CDR3 DNA: TGCAGTGCTTCATCAGACCCCTATGGCTACACCTTC

V gene: TRBV19
D gene: -
J gene: TRBJ1-1
clone size: many
CDR3 protein: CASSVRGTNTEAFF
CDR3 DNA: TGTGCCAGTAGTGTCCGCGGGACTAACACTGAAGCTTTCTTT

V gene: TRBV12-3/TRBV12-4
D gene: -
J gene: TRBJ1-2
clone size: many
CDR3 protein: CASSFAQFDYGYTF
CDR3 DNA: TGTGCCAGCAGTTTCGCGCAGTTTGACTATGGCTACACCTTC